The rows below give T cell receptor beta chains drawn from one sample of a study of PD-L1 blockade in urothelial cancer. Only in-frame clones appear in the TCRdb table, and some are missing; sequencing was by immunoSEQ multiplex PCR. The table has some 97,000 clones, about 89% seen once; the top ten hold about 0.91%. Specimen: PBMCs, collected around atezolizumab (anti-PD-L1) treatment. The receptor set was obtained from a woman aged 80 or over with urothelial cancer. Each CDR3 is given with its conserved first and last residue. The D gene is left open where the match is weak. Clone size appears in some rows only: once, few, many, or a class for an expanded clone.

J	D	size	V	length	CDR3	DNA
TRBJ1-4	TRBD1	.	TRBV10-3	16	CAISEMEGRGREKLFF	TGTGCCATCAGTGAAATGGAGGGCAGGGGGCGTGAAAAACTGTTTTTT
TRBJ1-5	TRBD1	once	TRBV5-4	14	CASSVQGARQPQHF	TGTGCCAGCAGCGTGCAGGGGGCTCGGCAGCCCCAGCATTTT
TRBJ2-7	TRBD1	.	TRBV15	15	CATSPTGTGTYEQYF	TGTGCCACCAGCCCTACCGGGACAGGGACCTACGAGCAGTACTTC
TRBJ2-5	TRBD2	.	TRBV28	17	CASSPGTTPTTQETQYF	TGTGCCAGCAGTCCCGGGACTACGCCGACTACCCAAGAGACCCAGTACTTC
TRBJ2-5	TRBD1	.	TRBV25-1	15	CASSEPGQGKETQYF	TGTGCCAGCAGTGAACCGGGACAGGGAAAAGAGACCCAGTACTTC
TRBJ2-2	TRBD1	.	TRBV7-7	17	CASSLLARGQNTGELFF	TGTGCCAGCAGCTTATTAGCCAGGGGGCAAAACACCGGGGAGCTGTTTTTT
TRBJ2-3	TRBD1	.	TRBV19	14	CASRNRGGADTQYF	TGTGCCAGTAGAAACAGGGGTGGGGCAGATACGCAGTATTTT
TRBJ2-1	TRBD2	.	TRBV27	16	CASTFLTSGGYNEQFF	TGTGCCAGCACTTTTCTGACTAGCGGGGGCTACAATGAGCAGTTCTTC
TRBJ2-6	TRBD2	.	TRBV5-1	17	CASSSSAGVGGANVLTF	TGCGCCAGCAGCTCATCAGCGGGAGTAGGAGGGGCCAACGTCCTGACTTTC
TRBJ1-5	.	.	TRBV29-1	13	CSVEEGSNQPQHF	TGCAGCGTTGAGGAGGGCAGCAATCAGCCCCAGCATTTT